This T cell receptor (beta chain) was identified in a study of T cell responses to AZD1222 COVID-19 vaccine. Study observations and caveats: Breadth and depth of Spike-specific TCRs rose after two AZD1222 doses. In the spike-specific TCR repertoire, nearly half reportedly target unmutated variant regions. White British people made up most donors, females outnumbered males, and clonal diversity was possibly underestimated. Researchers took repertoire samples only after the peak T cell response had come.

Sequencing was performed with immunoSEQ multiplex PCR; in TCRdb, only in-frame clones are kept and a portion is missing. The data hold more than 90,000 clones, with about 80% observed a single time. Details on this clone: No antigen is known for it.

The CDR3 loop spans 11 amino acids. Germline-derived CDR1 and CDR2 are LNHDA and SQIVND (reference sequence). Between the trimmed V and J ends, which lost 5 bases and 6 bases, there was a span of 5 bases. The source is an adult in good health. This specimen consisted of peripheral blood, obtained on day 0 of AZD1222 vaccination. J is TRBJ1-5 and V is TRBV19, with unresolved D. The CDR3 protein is CASSGRQPQHF. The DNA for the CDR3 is TGTGCCAGTAGTGGTCGTCAGCCCCAGCATTTT.